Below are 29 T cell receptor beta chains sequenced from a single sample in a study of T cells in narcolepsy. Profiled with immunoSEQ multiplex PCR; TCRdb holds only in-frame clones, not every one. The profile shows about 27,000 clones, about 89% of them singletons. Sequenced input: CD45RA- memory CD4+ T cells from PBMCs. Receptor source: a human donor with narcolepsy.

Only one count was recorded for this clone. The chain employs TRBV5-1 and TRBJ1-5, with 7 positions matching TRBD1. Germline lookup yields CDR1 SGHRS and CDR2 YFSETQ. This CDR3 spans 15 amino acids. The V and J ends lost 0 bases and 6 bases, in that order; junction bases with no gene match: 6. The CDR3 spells CASSLGTGVGQPQHF. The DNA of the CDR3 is TGCGCCAGCAGCTTGGGGACAGGCGTGGGTCAGCCCCAGCATTTT.

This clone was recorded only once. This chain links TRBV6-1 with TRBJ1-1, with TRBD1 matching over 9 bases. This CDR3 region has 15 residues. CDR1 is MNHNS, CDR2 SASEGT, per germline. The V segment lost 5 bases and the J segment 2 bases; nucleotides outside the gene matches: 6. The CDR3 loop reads CASSTMDRGNTEAFF. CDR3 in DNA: TGTGCCAGCAGTACAATGGACAGGGGCAACACTGAAGCTTTCTTT.

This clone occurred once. The CDR3 region has the DNA TGTGCCAGCAGCGACCTAGGTCGGAACACCGGGGAGCTGTTTTTT. It specifies CASSDLGRNTGELFF. The V gene is TRBV11-1, the J gene TRBJ2-2; unclear D gene. The CDR3 extends over 15 amino acids. Trimming took 5 bases from V and 1 from J, leaving 11 bases between them. The germline CDR1 and CDR2 sequences are SGHAT and FQDESV (reference sequence).

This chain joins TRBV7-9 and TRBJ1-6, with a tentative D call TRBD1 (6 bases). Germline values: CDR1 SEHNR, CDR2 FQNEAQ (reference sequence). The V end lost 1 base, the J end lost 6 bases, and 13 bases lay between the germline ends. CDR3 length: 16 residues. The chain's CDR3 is CASSLGIGGPNSPLHF. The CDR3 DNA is TGTGCCAGCAGCTTAGGTATAGGGGGACCTAATTCACCCCTCCACTTT.

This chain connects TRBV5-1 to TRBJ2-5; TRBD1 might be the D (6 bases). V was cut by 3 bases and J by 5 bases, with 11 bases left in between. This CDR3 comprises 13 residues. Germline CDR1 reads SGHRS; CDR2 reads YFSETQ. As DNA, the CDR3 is TGCGCCAGCAGCTCCACAGGGTCGGAGACCCAGTACTTC. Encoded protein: CASSSTGSETQYF.

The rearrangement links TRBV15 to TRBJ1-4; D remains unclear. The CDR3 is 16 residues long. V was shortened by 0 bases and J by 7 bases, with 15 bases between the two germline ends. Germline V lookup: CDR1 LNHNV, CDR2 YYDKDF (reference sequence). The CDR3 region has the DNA TGTGCCACCAGCAGAGATGGTAGTACGGGAGGTGAAAAACTGTTTTTT. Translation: CATSRDGSTGGEKLFF.

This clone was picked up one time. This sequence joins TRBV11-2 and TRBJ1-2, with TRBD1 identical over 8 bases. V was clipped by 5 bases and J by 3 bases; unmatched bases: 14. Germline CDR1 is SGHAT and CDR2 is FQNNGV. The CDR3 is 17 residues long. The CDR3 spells CASSHFLSGGAYYGYTF. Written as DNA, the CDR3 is TGTGCCAGCAGCCATTTTCTTTCAGGGGGCGCGTACTATGGCTACACCTTC. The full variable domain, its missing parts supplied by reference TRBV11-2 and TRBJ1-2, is EAGVAQSPRYKIIEKRQSVAFWCNPISGHATLYWYQQILGQGPKLLIQFQNNGVVDDSQLPKDRFSAERLKGVDSTLKIQPAKLEDSAVYLCASSHFLSGGAYYGYTFGSGTRLTVV.

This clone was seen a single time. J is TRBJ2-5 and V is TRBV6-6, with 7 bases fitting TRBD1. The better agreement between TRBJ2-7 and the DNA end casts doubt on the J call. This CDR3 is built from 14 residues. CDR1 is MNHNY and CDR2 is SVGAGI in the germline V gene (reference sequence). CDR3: CASGSGTAIYEQYF. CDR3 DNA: TGTGCCAGCGGATCCGGGACAGCGATCTACGAGCAGTACTTC.

Here the CDR3 reads CASSFTGGQETQYF. In DNA form, the CDR3 reads TGTGCCAGCAGCTTTACAGGGGGCCAAGAGACCCAGTACTTC. The rearrangement uses TRBV7-2 and TRBJ2-5; 8 nucleotides align to TRBD1. CDR1 is SGHTA and CDR2 is FQGNSA in the germline V gene. Trimming cost V 3 bases and J 1 base; bases outside gene matches: 1. The CDR3 has 14 residues.

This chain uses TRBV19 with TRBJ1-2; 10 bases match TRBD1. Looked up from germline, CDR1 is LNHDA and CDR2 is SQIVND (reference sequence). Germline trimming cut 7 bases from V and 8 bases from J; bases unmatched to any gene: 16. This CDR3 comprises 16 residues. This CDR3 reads CASNRGQGTRNSGYTF. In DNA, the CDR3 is TGTGCCAGTAATCGGGGACAGGGGACTCGGAACTCGGGCTACACCTTC.

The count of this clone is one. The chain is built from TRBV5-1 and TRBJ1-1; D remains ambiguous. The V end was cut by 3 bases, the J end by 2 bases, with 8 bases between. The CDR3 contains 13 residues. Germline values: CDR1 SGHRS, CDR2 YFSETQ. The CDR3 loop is CASSSIHNTEAFF. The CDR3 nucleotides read TGCGCCAGCAGCTCGATACACAACACTGAAGCTTTCTTT.

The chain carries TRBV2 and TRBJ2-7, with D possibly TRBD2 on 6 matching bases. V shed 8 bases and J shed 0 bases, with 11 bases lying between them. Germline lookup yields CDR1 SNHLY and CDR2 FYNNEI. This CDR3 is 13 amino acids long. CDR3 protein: CASGGVSSYEQYV. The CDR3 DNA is TGTGCCAGCGGAGGGGTCAGCTCCTACGAGCAGTACGTC.

The chain's CDR3 is CASGFLGTASYEQYF. DNA of the CDR3: TGTGCCAGCGGGTTTCTTGGGACTGCCTCCTACGAGCAGTACTTC. The chain has TRBV6-5 and TRBJ2-7, with D perhaps matching TRBD2 (6 bases). V was cut by 8 bases and J by 0 bases, with 17 bases left in between. Germline V gene data show CDR1 as MNHEY and CDR2 as SVGAGI. This CDR3 has 15 amino acids.

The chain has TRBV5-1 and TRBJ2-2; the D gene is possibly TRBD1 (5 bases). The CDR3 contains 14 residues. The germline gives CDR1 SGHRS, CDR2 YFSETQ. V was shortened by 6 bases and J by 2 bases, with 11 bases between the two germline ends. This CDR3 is CASTIRANTGELFF. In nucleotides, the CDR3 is TGCGCCAGCACTATCAGGGCCAACACCGGGGAGCTGTTTTTT.

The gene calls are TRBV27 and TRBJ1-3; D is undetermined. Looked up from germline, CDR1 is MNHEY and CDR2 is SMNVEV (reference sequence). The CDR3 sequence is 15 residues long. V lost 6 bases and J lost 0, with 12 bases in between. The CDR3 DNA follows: TGTGCCAGCAGCCTCCGATATAACTCTGGAAACACCATATATTTT. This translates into CASSLRYNSGNTIYF.

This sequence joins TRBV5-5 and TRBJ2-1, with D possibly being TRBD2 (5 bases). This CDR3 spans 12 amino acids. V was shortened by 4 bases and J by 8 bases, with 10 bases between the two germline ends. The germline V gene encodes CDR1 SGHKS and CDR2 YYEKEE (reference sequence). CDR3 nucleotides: TGTGCCAGCAGCCTCCGGGGTTATGAGCAGTTCTTC. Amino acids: CASSLRGYEQFF.

The CDR3 DNA reads as TGTGCCAGCAGCCGGCAACTGCCCATGAACACTGAAGCTTTCTTT. It yields the protein CASSRQLPMNTEAFF. This chain links TRBV5-8 with TRBJ1-1; D remains ambiguous. Germline CDR1 is SGHTS and CDR2 is YDEGEE. The CDR3 runs 15 residues. The V gene lost 4 bases and the J gene lost 0 bases, with 13 bases spanning the gap. The variable domain in full, completed from reference TRBV5-8 and TRBJ1-1, reads EAGVTQSPTHLIKTRGQQATLRCSPISGHTSVYWYQQALGLGLQFLLWYDEGEERNRGNFPPRFSGRQFPNYSSELNVNALELEDSALYLCASSRQLPMNTEAFFGQGTRLTVV.

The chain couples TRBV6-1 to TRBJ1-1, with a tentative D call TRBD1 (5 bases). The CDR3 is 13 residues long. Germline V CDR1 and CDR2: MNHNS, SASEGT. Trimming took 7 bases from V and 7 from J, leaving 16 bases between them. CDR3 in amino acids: CASTQGPSLEAFF. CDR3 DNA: TGTGCCAGCACCCAGGGACCGAGCCTTGAAGCTTTCTTT.

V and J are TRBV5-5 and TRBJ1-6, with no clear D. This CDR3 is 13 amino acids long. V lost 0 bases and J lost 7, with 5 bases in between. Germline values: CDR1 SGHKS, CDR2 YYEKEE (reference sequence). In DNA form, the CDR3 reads TGTGCCAGCAGCTTGGGAGGGAATTCACCCCTCCACTTT. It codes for CASSLGGNSPLHF. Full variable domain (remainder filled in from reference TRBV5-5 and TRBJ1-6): DAGVTQSPTHLIKTRGQQVTLRCSPISGHKSVSWYQQVLGQGPQFIFQYYEKEERGRGNFPDRFSARQFPNYSSELNVNALLLGDSALYLCASSLGGNSPLHFGNGTRLTVT.

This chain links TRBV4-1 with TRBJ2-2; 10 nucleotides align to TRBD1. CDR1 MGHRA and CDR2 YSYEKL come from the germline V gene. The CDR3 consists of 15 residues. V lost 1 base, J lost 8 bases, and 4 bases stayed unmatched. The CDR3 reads CASSQGDRGWGELFF. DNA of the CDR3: TGCGCCAGCAGCCAAGGGGACAGGGGTTGGGGGGAGCTGTTTTTT.

The CDR3 DNA follows: TGTGCCAGCAGGACAGGGATAGCGGGGGGTTTGGAGACCCAGTACTTC. It yields the protein CASRTGIAGGLETQYF. The chain uses TRBV2 and TRBJ2-5, with TRBD2 identical over 10 bases. Looked up from germline, CDR1 is SNHLY and CDR2 is FYNNEI. V gave up 6 bases and J gave up 5 bases; unmatched junction bases: 12. The CDR3 has 16 residues.

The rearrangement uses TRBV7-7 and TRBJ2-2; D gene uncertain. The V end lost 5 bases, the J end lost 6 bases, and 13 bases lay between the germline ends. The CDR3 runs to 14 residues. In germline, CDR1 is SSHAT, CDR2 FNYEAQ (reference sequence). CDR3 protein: CASSRGPPAGELFF. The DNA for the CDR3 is TGTGCCAGCAGCCGTGGACCGCCCGCCGGGGAGCTGTTTTTT.

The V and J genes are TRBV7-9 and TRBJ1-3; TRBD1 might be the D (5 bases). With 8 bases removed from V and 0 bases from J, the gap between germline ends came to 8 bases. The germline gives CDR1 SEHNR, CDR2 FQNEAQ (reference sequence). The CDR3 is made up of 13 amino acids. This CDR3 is CASGASSGNTIYF. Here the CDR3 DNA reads TGTGCCAGCGGGGCCTCCTCTGGAAACACCATATATTTT. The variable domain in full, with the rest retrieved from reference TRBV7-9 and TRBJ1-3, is DTGVSQNPRHKITKRGQNVTFRCDPISEHNRLYWYRQTLGQGPEFLTYFQNEAQLEKSRLLSDRFSAERPKGSFSTLEIQRTEQGDSAMYLCASGASSGNTIYFGEGSWLTVV.

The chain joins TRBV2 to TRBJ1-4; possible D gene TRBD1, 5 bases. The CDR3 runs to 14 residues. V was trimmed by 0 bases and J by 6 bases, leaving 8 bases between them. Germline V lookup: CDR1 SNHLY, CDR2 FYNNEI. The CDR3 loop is CASSEAAGYEKLFF. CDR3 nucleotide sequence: TGTGCCAGCAGTGAAGCTGCAGGGTATGAAAAACTGTTTTTT.

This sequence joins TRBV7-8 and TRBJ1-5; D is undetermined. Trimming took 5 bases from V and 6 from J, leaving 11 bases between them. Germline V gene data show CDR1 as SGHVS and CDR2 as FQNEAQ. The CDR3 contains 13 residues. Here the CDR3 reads CASSPESAQPQHF. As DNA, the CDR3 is TGTGCCAGCAGCCCAGAGTCGGCTCAGCCCCAGCATTTT.

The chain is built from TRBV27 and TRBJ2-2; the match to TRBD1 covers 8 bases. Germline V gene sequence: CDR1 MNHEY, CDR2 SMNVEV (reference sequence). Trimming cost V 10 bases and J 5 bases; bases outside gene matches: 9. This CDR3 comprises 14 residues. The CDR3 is CATNQGARTGELFF. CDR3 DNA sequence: TGTGCCACCAACCAGGGGGCTCGGACCGGGGAGCTGTTTTTT.

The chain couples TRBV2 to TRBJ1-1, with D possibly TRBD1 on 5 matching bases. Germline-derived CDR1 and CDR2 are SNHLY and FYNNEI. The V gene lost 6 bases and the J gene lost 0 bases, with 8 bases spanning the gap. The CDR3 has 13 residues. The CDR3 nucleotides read TGTGCCAGCAGAGACAGCATGAACACTGAAGCTTTCTTT. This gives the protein CASRDSMNTEAFF.

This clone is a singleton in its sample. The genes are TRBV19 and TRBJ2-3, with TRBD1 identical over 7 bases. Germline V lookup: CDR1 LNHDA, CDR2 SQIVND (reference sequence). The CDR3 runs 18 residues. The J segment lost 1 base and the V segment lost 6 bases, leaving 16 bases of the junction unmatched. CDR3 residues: CASSDRERNSWGTDTQYF. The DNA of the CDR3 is TGTGCCAGTAGCGACAGGGAACGGAATTCTTGGGGCACAGATACGCAGTATTTT.

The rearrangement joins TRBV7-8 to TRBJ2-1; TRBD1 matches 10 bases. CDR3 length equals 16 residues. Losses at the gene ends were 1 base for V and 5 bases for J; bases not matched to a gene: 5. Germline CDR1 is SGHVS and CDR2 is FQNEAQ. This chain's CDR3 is CASSLDWDRGHNEQFF. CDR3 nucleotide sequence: TGTGCCAGCAGCTTAGATTGGGACAGGGGTCACAATGAGCAGTTCTTC.